This T cell receptor beta chain was recovered during a study of shared clonotypes between healthy human individuals. Study-level results: The genetic and exposure-history diversity represented was limited by few donors.

Authors' data handling: There were no quality scores in the junction-only immunoSEQ sequences, so filtering differed. The table came from immunoSEQ multiplex PCR; TCRdb's copy has only in-frame clones and leaves some out. V, J and clone size are those of that table, while D and trimming were read from the DNA. Altogether some 690,000 clones are present, about 90% being singletons, with the ten largest covering approximately 35%. A note on this clone: Its antigen is not identified. This sample includes further DNA sequences coding for the same CDR3.

The study drew all its donors from Caucasian adults living in Nashville, Tennessee. Trimming left V 2 bases short and J 2 bases short, with 7 bases between. The CDR3 spans 13 residues. Per the germline V gene, CDR1 is MNHEY and CDR2 is SMNVEV (reference sequence). This sequence originates from a man between 18 and 35 years old in good health. Some clones in this sample may be carry-over from other donors' samples. Sequencing was performed on memory CD8+ T cells from PBMCs. Subset reported: CD45RO+ cells pooled with CCR7-negative TemRA cells. This chain links TRBV27 with TRBJ2-7, with D hard to call. CDR3 sequence reads: CASSLGNTYEQYF. CDR3 in DNA: TGTGCCAGCAGTTTAGGGAACACCTACGAGCAGTACTTC.